A selection of T cell receptor beta chains follows, all from one sample in a study of control samples from healthy donors and cancer patients. Profiling relied on immunoSEQ multiplex PCR, and the TCRdb table lists in-frame clones only, not all of them. Among about 150,000 clones listed, 80% to 95% were seen once. Sequencing was performed on blood. The receptors come from a man between 18 and 35 years old in good health. The CDR3 runs from the conserved cysteine through the conserved F or W. Fields, in order: J gene, D gene, V gene, clone size, CDR3 DNA, CDR3 protein. A D gene is named only where the DNA matches it firmly. Size tells how often a clone was seen (once, few, many) or the class of an expanded clone, and some rows leave it out.

J gene: TRBJ1-4; D gene: NA; V gene: TRBV11-2; clone size: NA; CDR3 DNA: TGTGCCAGCAGCTTAGGAGGGGGGAAAGGTGAAAAACTGTTTTTT; CDR3 protein: CASSLGGGKGEKLFF
J gene: TRBJ1-2; D gene: TRBD1; V gene: TRBV28; clone size: NA; CDR3 DNA: TGTGCCAGCAGTTTACTAGGACAGGGTGGCTACACCTTC; CDR3 protein: CASSLLGQGGYTF
J gene: TRBJ1-5; D gene: TRBD1; V gene: TRBV29-1; clone size: NA; CDR3 DNA: TGCAGCGCCCGGGACAGGATGGGACAGCCCCAGCATTTT; CDR3 protein: CSARDRMGQPQHF
J gene: TRBJ2-1; D gene: TRBD2; V gene: TRBV20-1; clone size: NA; CDR3 DNA: TGCAGTGCTAGTGGTGGACTAGGGTGGCTCGATGAGCAGTTCTTC; CDR3 protein: CSASGGLGWLDEQFF
J gene: TRBJ2-7; D gene: NA; V gene: TRBV28; clone size: NA; CDR3 DNA: TGTGCCAGCAGGTTATCGGAAATAGGGGGAACCTACGAGCAGTACTTC; CDR3 protein: CASRLSEIGGTYEQYF
J gene: TRBJ2-3; D gene: TRBD1; V gene: TRBV7-9; clone size: NA; CDR3 DNA: TGTGCCAGCAGCCCGAAAAGAGACAGGGGTTCGTTGGATACGCAGTATTTT; CDR3 protein: CASSPKRDRGSLDTQYF
J gene: TRBJ1-1; D gene: NA; V gene: TRBV5-8; clone size: NA; CDR3 DNA: TGTGCCAGCAGCTCGGGACACCTGGACACTGAAGCTTTCTTT; CDR3 protein: CASSSGHLDTEAFF
J gene: TRBJ2-7; D gene: NA; V gene: TRBV2; clone size: few; CDR3 DNA: TGTGCCAGCAGTGCCTCCGGGTCCCGACCCTACGAGCAGTACTTC; CDR3 protein: CASSASGSRPYEQYF
J gene: TRBJ1-2; D gene: NA; V gene: TRBV19; clone size: NA; CDR3 DNA: TGTGCCAGTAGTAAGGCTTCCTCCTCGAAGGACTATGGCTACACCTTC; CDR3 protein: CASSKASSSKDYGYTF
J gene: TRBJ2-5; D gene: NA; V gene: TRBV5-1; clone size: NA; CDR3 DNA: TGCGCCAGCAGCTTGGTGGGAGAGACCCAGTACTTC; CDR3 protein: CASSLVGETQYF
J gene: TRBJ1-1; D gene: NA; V gene: TRBV5-1; clone size: NA; CDR3 DNA: TGCGCCAGCAGCACCGGGCCCGGTTACGCTGAAGCTTTCTTT; CDR3 protein: CASSTGPGYAEAFF
J gene: TRBJ2-3; D gene: TRBD1; V gene: TRBV11-2; clone size: NA; CDR3 DNA: TGTGCCAGCAGCCCCACAGGGGGAAGCACAGATACGCAGTATTTT; CDR3 protein: CASSPTGGSTDTQYF
J gene: TRBJ2-3; D gene: NA; V gene: TRBV4-1; clone size: NA; CDR3 DNA: TGCGCCAGCAGCCAAGAGTCAAGCGGAAGGGTGGATACGCAGTATTTT; CDR3 protein: CASSQESSGRVDTQYF
J gene: TRBJ1-2; D gene: TRBD1; V gene: TRBV7-9; clone size: NA; CDR3 DNA: TGTGCCAGCGACCAATCAGGGGGGGCGAAGGGCTATGGCTACACCTTC; CDR3 protein: CASDQSGGAKGYGYTF